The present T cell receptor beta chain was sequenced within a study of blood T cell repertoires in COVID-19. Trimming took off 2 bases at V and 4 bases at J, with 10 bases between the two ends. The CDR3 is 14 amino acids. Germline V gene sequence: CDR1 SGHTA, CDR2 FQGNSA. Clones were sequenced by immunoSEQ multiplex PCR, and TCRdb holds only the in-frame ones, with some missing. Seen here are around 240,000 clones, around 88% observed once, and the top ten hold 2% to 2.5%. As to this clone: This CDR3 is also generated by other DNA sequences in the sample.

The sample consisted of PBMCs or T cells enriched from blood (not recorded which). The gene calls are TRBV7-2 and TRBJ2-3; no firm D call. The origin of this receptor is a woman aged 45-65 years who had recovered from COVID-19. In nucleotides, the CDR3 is TGTGCCAGCAGCTTAAGAGTTTCCCCAGATACGCAGTATTTT. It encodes CASSLRVSPDTQYF.